These 30 T cell receptor beta chains share one sample of origin, sequenced in a study of regulatory T cells in long-lasting Graves disease. Time point given: newly diagnosed GD, antithyroid drugs for less than 3 months. Generation of the TCR library employed RNA extracted from PBMCs. CDR3 regions were amplified by Arm-PCR using iRepertoire HTBI primers to build TCR beta libraries. In TCRdb, the multiplex PCR reads were re-called with MiXCR into one record per CDR3 protein. The table lists roughly 430,000 distinct CDR3 sequences, roughly 17% of them singletons. The data were also submitted as part of a second study, on T cells in Graves' hyperthyroidism and ophthalmopathy.

This material consisted of peripheral blood mononuclear cells (PBMCs), taken at new diagnosis, from a patient treated with antithyroid drugs. The receptor source for this set is a woman younger than 45 with Graves disease.

This clonotype came up a few times. The V call is TRBV6-1, the J call TRBJ1-2; 9 positions match TRBD1. This CDR3 spans 13 amino acids. V was pared by 6 bases and J by 6 bases, with 5 bases of the junction left unmatched. Germline CDR1 is MNHNS and CDR2 is SASEGT. This CDR3 is CASRIRQGDGYTF. DNA for the CDR3: TGTGCCAGCAGGATACGACAGGGGGATGGCTACACCTTC.

This clonotype has ten or more counts. The chain carries TRBV18 and TRBJ1-1; D unclear. This CDR3 contains 16 residues. Between the trimmed V and J ends, which lost 1 base and 4 bases, there was a span of 16 bases. The germline gives CDR1 KGHSH, CDR2 LQKENI. The CDR3 here is CASSPRDKGMSTEAFF. CDR3 in DNA: TGTGCCAGCTCACCACGGGATAAAGGGATGAGCACTGAAGCTTTCTTT.

The chain combines TRBV27 with TRBJ2-7, with D uncertain. Germline V gives CDR1 MNHEY, CDR2 SMNVEV (reference sequence). The CDR3 is 14 amino acids. Trimming left V 3 bases short and J 3 bases short, with 12 bases between. CDR3 in DNA: TGTGCCAGCAGTTTCCGCGGAGTTAACTACGAGCAGTACTTC. This translates into CASSFRGVNYEQYF.

J is TRBJ2-3 and V is TRBV29-1, with TRBD2 as a possible D gene (6 bases). V was clipped by 6 bases and J by 1 base, with 11 bases between them. The germline CDR1 and CDR2 sequences are SQVTM and ANQGSEA. The CDR3 runs 13 residues. As DNA, the CDR3 is TGCAGCGTACCGGGACTCCGCACAGATACGCAGTATTTT. This gives the protein CSVPGLRTDTQYF.

The chain recombines TRBV20-1 with TRBJ2-2; D is unclear. This CDR3 has 15 amino acids. Germline CDR1 DFQATT, CDR2 SNEGSKA (reference sequence). V shed 6 bases and J shed 3 bases, with 17 bases lying between them. CDR3 region: CSAQVPHTHTGELFF. DNA for the CDR3: TGCAGTGCCCAGGTGCCTCACACCCACACCGGGGAGCTGTTTTTT.

The J gene is TRBJ1-5, the V gene TRBV27; maybe TRBD1 (5 bases). V was clipped by 6 bases and J by 2 bases, with 14 bases between them. Germline CDR1 and CDR2: MNHEY and SMNVEV (reference sequence). There are 15 residues in the CDR3. The CDR3 here is CASSPRGSGNQPQHF. The CDR3 DNA reads TGTGCCAGCAGCCCTAGGGGATCTGGCAATCAGCCCCAGCATTTT.

Turning to this clonotype: This clone may be a read error of a much larger clone one base away. The chain carries TRBV7-9 and TRBJ2-7, with 7 bases fitting TRBD2. V dropped 5 bases and J dropped 0; count of bases not matched to a gene: 13. Germline loops: CDR1 SEHNR, CDR2 FQNEAQ (reference sequence). There are 17 residues in the CDR3. The CDR3 here is CASSPRGGRGFSYEQYF. Here the CDR3 DNA reads TGTGCCAGCAGCCCAAGGGGTGGGCGGGGGTTCTCCTACGAGCAGTACTTC. The entire variable domain, with the rest obtained from reference TRBV7-9 and TRBJ2-7, is as follows: DTGVSQNPRHKITKRGQNVTFRCDPISEHNRLYWYRQTLGQGPEFLTYFQNEAQLEKSRLLSDRFSAERPKGSFSTLEIQRTEQGDSAMYLCASSPRGGRGFSYEQYFGPGTRLTVT.

The sample holds many counts of this clonotype. This chain uses TRBV12-3 or TRBV12-4 with TRBJ2-1, with D possibly being TRBD2 (5 bases). There are 12 residues in the CDR3. V was trimmed by 3 bases and J by 15 bases, leaving 15 bases between them. The CDR3, as DNA: TGTGCCAGCAGTTTTCGGACTCGAGAGGTGTTCTTC. This codes for CASSFRTREVFF.

In its sample, this clonotype was seen once. The genes are TRBV6-2 or TRBV6-3 and TRBJ1-5; D is uncertain. CDR1 MNHEY and CDR2 SVGEGT come from the germline V gene. The V end was cut by 2 bases, the J end by 5 bases, with 13 bases between. The CDR3 is 15 amino acids. CDR3 nucleotide sequence: TGTGCCAGCAGTTACAGGGCCCCCCGGGATCAGCCCCAGCATTTT. Translating gives CASSYRAPRDQPQHF.

The chain links TRBV29-1 to TRBJ1-2; D is unresolved. The CDR3 contains 13 residues. Trimming stripped 0 bases from V and 6 bases from J, with 11 bases between. In germline, CDR1 is SQVTM, CDR2 ANQGSEA. CDR3 loop: CSVEEGQANGYTF. DNA of the CDR3: TGCAGCGTTGAAGAAGGGCAGGCTAATGGCTACACCTTC.

This clonotype was detected only a few times. This chain connects TRBV28 to TRBJ1-1; D is possibly TRBD1 (6 bases). Germline lookup yields CDR1 MDHEN and CDR2 SYDVKM. V lost 1 base and J lost 0, with 15 bases in between. The CDR3 is 17 amino acids. CDR3 region: CASSLLRQESVNTEAFF. CDR3 sequence (DNA): TGTGCCAGCAGTTTATTGCGACAGGAGTCGGTGAACACTGAAGCTTTCTTT.

In the case of this clonotype: The junction differs from germline at one of its ends, possibly a read error. The chain links TRBV7-2 to TRBJ2-2; tentative D call: TRBD2 (5 bases). There are 11 residues in the CDR3. Germline V gene data show CDR1 as SGHTA and CDR2 as FQGNSA. The CDR3 reads CASSFSDKLLF. CDR3 bases: TGTGCCAGCAGCTTTAGCGATAAGCTGCTTTTT.

This clonotype was observed at least ten times. The V and J genes are TRBV2 and TRBJ2-1, with D maybe TRBD2 (6 bases). The CDR3 contains 13 residues. CDR1 and CDR2 (germline): SNHLY, FYNNEI. V was cut by 6 bases and J by 15 bases, with 21 bases left in between. The CDR3 here is CASSVDRALGGFF. Written as DNA, the CDR3 is TGTGCCAGCAGCGTAGATCGGGCTCTGGGGGGGTTCTTC.

V and J are TRBV11-2 and TRBJ2-1, with 7 bases fitting TRBD1. Germline V gene lookup returns CDR1 SGHAT and CDR2 FQNNGV. V lost 4 bases to trimming and J lost 1 base; unmatched junction nucleotides: 7. The CDR3 runs to 16 residues. CDR3 sequence: CASSSYRGHSYNEQFF. DNA for the CDR3: TGTGCCAGCAGCTCGTACAGGGGACATTCCTACAATGAGCAGTTCTTC.

The rearrangement links TRBV6-5 to TRBJ2-1; no clear D gene. From germline, CDR1 is MNHEY and CDR2 SVGAGI. The CDR3 contains 14 residues. The V and J ends lost 0 bases and 8 bases respectively, with 11 bases between them. The CDR3 region is CASSYSRTPHEQFF. CDR3 nucleotides: TGTGCCAGCAGTTACTCCCGGACCCCTCATGAGCAGTTCTTC.

This clonotype has a count of ten or more. The DNA for the CDR3 is TGTGCCAGCAGCGTTTTGCCCACTAATGAAAAACTGTTTTTT. This codes for CASSVLPTNEKLFF. The chain carries TRBV9 and TRBJ1-4, with D unclear. The CDR3 totals 14 residues. Germline V lookup: CDR1 SGDLS, CDR2 YYNGEE. Trimming left V 2 bases short and J 2 bases short, with 7 bases between.

V gene TRBV30 combines with J gene TRBJ1-5; a possible D gene is TRBD1 (5 bases). Trimming removed 2 bases from V and 7 bases from J, with 12 bases in between. Germline loops: CDR1 GTSNPN, CDR2 SVGIG (reference sequence). The CDR3 totals 13 residues. The CDR3 loop is CAWSIDSDQPQHF. CDR3 nucleotides: TGTGCCTGGAGTATTGACAGCGACCAGCCCCAGCATTTT.

There are many counts of this clonotype. The chain is built from TRBV12-3 or TRBV12-4 and TRBJ1-1; no reliable D call. Deletions cut 6 bases from V and 2 bases from J, with 7 bases between. The CDR3 contains 12 residues. DNA for the CDR3: TGTGCCAGCAGGGAGAGAAACACTGAAGCTTTCTTT. Translation: CASRERNTEAFF.

This clonotype came up many times. This chain links TRBV28 with TRBJ2-2; 7 positions match TRBD2. Germline CDR1 reads MDHEN; CDR2 reads SYDVKM. The length of the CDR3 is 13 residues. V was clipped by 3 bases and J by 6 bases; unmatched bases: 1. In DNA, the CDR3 is TGTGCCAGCAGTTTCGGACTAGCCGGGGAGCTGTTTTTT. As protein: CASSFGLAGELFF.

In this sample, this clonotype turned up many times. This chain links TRBV11-2 with TRBJ2-1; the D gene is possibly TRBD2 (6 bases). The CDR3 contains 18 residues. Germline lookup yields CDR1 SGHAT and CDR2 FQNNGV. The ends were cut back, 2 bases at V and 9 bases at J, with 26 bases in the middle. The DNA for the CDR3 is TGTGCCAGCAGCTTACGGCCCCTTGGCGGGACGAACGTCCTTGAGCAGTTCTTC. Translation gives CASSLRPLGGTNVLEQFF. The whole variable domain, remainder taken from reference TRBV11-2 and TRBJ2-1, is EAGVAQSPRYKIIEKRQSVAFWCNPISGHATLYWYQQILGQGPKLLIQFQNNGVVDDSQLPKDRFSAERLKGVDSTLKIQPAKLEDSAVYLCASSLRPLGGTNVLEQFFGPGTRLTVL.

This clonotype was picked up many times. The chain is built from TRBV28 and TRBJ1-1, with D possibly being TRBD1 (5 bases). Trimming shortened V by 8 bases and J by 7 bases, and 11 bases separated the two germline ends. Germline CDR1 MDHEN, CDR2 SYDVKM. The CDR3 loop spans 11 amino acids. The CDR3 region is CASEGTVEAFF. CDR3 nucleotides: TGTGCCAGCGAAGGGACGGTTGAAGCTTTCTTT.

This clonotype was seen ten or more times. The CDR3 reads CASSPRGAGSDNEQFF. CDR3 bases: TGTGCCAGCAGTCCCCGGGGTGCGGGATCGGACAATGAGCAGTTCTTC. The chain is built from TRBV12-3 or TRBV12-4 and TRBJ2-1; the D gene is possibly TRBD2 (6 bases). V was clipped by 5 bases and J by 5 bases, with 19 bases between them. The CDR3 totals 16 residues.

This clonotype was detected many times. The chain uses TRBV5-1 and TRBJ2-5, with D possibly being TRBD2 (6 bases). Germline CDR1 reads SGHRS; CDR2 reads YFSETQ. This CDR3 comprises 15 residues. V was pared by 6 bases and J by 4 bases, with 19 bases between. As DNA, the CDR3 is TGCGCCAGCACATCCGGGACTGACTCCAGAGAGACCCAGTACTTC. This sequence encodes CASTSGTDSRETQYF. Together with reference TRBV5-1 and TRBJ2-5, the CDR3 gives the full variable domain: KAGVTQTPRYLIKTRGQQVTLSCSPISGHRSVSWYQQTPGQGLQFLFEYFSETQRNKGNFPGRFSGRQFSNSRSEMNVSTLELGDSALYLCASTSGTDSRETQYFGPGTRLLVL.

The chain recombines TRBV7-9 with TRBJ2-1; D call uncertain. The V and J ends lost 5 bases and 15 bases respectively, with 17 bases between them. The CDR3 is 12 residues long. Germline lookup yields CDR1 SEHNR and CDR2 FQNEAQ (reference sequence). As DNA, the CDR3 is TGTGCCAGCAGCCCTCCCGGCCCCGTAAGGTTCTTC. Protein sequence: CASSPPGPVRFF.

J is TRBJ2-7 and V is TRBV3-1; 12 bases align to TRBD2. CDR3 length: 21 residues. The germline gives CDR1 LGHDT, CDR2 YNNKEL (reference sequence). With 0 bases clipped from V and 0 bases from J, the junction kept 15 bases outside the gene matches. CDR3 coding DNA: TGTGCCAGCAGCCAAGATGGACTAGCGGGGAACCAGAGGGGGCTCTCCTACGAGCAGTACTTC. It translates to CASSQDGLAGNQRGLSYEQYF.

This clonotype was detected a few times. This sequence may be a read error, since a much larger clone differs from it by one base. The chain is built from TRBV6-1 and TRBJ2-1; perhaps TRBD1 as D (6 bases). Germline-derived CDR1 and CDR2 are MNHNS and SASEGT. Deletions cut 7 bases from V and 5 bases from J, with 24 bases between. The CDR3 extends over 17 amino acids. The CDR3 coding sequence is TGTGCCAGCACCGAAACACCCCTGGGGGCTGGAAACAATGAGCAGTTCTTC. It translates to CASTETPLGAGNNEQFF.

In its sample, this clonotype was seen many times. This chain connects TRBV28 to TRBJ2-1; perhaps TRBD2 as D (6 bases). The CDR3 is 14 residues long. Germline CDR1 MDHEN, CDR2 SYDVKM. Trimming took off 3 bases at V and 8 bases at J, with 14 bases between the two ends. The CDR3 DNA reads TGTGCCAGCAGTTTCTCTCGCGGGATTGATGAGCAGTTCTTC. It yields the protein CASSFSRGIDEQFF.

This clonotype occurred a few times. The chain recombines TRBV7-9 with TRBJ2-2; the D is unclear. Germline CDR1 SEHNR, CDR2 FQNEAQ (reference sequence). V was cut by 1 base and J by 3 bases, with 9 bases left in between. This CDR3 has 15 amino acids. The CDR3 loop reads CASSLDLQYTGELFF. The CDR3 DNA reads TGTGCCAGCAGCTTAGATCTACAATACACCGGGGAGCTGTTTTTT.

The chain is built from TRBV19 and TRBJ1-2; D is perhaps TRBD1 (6 bases). This CDR3 comprises 15 residues. Germline CDR1 LNHDA, CDR2 SQIVND (reference sequence). V lost 4 bases and J 8 bases, leaving 20 bases between the germline ends. The CDR3 protein is CASSTDFDRPWGYTF. As DNA, the CDR3 is TGTGCCAGTAGTACCGACTTTGACAGGCCTTGGGGCTACACCTTC.

The chain employs TRBV25-1 and TRBJ1-1; 9 bases agree with TRBD1. The CDR3 consists of 15 residues. The germline V gene encodes CDR1 MGHDK and CDR2 SYGVNS. V shed 2 bases, J shed 0 bases, and the junction held 1 base outside the gene matches. CDR3 in DNA: TGTGCCAGCAGTGAAGGGACAGGGATGAACACTGAAGCTTTCTTT. The encoded protein is CASSEGTGMNTEAFF.